These 9 T cell receptor beta chains originate from one sample sequenced in a study of blood T cell repertoires in COVID-19. TCRdb's table, derived via immunoSEQ multiplex PCR, lists solely in-frame clones and lacks some. This sample has around 300,000 clones, with approximately 86% found just once. Sequencing was performed on peripheral blood. Source of these receptors: a man aged 18 to 29 with active or convalescent COVID-19.

This clone was observed a few times. V and J are TRBV6-5 and TRBJ1-3; possibly TRBD1 for D (6 bases). The CDR3 has 14 residues. Trimming pared 5 bases from V and 4 bases from J, leaving 12 bases between. The germline V gene has CDR1 MNHEY and CDR2 SVGAGI. The CDR3 nucleotides are TGTGCCAGCAGTCCCCGGACAGTAGGAAACACCATATATTTT. Its translation is CASSPRTVGNTIYF.

V and J are TRBV12-3 or TRBV12-4 and TRBJ2-7; tentatively, D is TRBD1 (5 bases). The CDR3 covers 12 residues. V gave up 6 bases and J gave up 3 bases, with 9 bases separating them. Written as DNA, the CDR3 is TGTGCCAGCAGCCGCCAGGGCTACGAGCAGTACTTC. It is translated as CASSRQGYEQYF.

Only a few counts were recorded for this clone. The chain is built from TRBV4-3 and TRBJ1-4, with a weak D call TRBD1 (6 bases). CDR1 is LGHNA and CDR2 is YSLEER in the germline V gene. This CDR3 has 16 amino acids. Trimming left V 0 bases short and J 7 bases short, with 15 bases between. CDR3: CASSQDPSGGREKLFF. The CDR3 DNA follows: TGCGCCAGCAGCCAAGATCCGTCGGGGGGCCGTGAAAAACTGTTTTTT.

The V call is TRBV10-3, the J call TRBJ1-2; TRBD1 agrees at 12 bases. Germline V lookup: CDR1 ENHRY, CDR2 SYGVKD. This CDR3 region has 15 residues. J gave up 5 bases and V 6 bases, and 7 bases lay outside the gene matches. The CDR3 sequence: CAISPGQGALYGYTF. The CDR3, as DNA: TGTGCCATCAGCCCGGGACAGGGGGCGCTTTATGGCTACACCTTC.

The genes are TRBV4-3 and TRBJ1-6; D may be TRBD1 (6 bases). The CDR3 has 15 residues. The V gene lost 8 bases and the J gene lost 7 bases, with 18 bases spanning the gap. Germline loops: CDR1 LGHNA, CDR2 YSLEER. The DNA for the CDR3 is TGCGCCAGCGGACCAAAGGGGGTAGGGAATTCACCCCTCCACTTT. This translates into CASGPKGVGNSPLHF.

This rearrangement joins TRBV6-5 to TRBJ2-3; TRBD2 might be the D (6 bases). The CDR3 spans 14 residues. The germline CDR1 and CDR2 sequences are MNHEY and SVGAGI. The CDR3 nucleotides read TGTGCTGGGGTCGGGGACTTGCGCACAGATACGCAGTATTTT. Its translation: CAGVGDLRTDTQYF.

This clone has a single count. This chain connects TRBV7-9 to TRBJ2-7; the match to TRBD1 covers 12 bases. Trimming removed 5 bases from V and 5 bases from J; junction bases left unmatched: 7. There are 15 residues in the CDR3. CDR1 is SEHNR, CDR2 FQNEAQ, per germline (reference sequence). The CDR3 is CASSARDRGLDEQYF. The CDR3 DNA follows: TGTGCCAGCAGCGCCCGGGACAGGGGGCTGGACGAGCAGTACTTC.

The rearrangement links TRBV6-1 to TRBJ2-5; D possibly corresponds to TRBD1 (6 bases). CDR1 MNHNS and CDR2 SASEGT come from the germline V gene. The CDR3 is 15 residues long. V was cut by 5 bases and J by 2 bases, with 15 bases left in between. The CDR3 protein is CASSINQGPQETQYF. The CDR3 DNA reads as TGTGCCAGCAGTATTAACCAGGGGCCACAAGAGACCCAGTACTTC.

The chain has TRBV4-1 and TRBJ2-1; 8 nucleotides match TRBD2. Germline V gene lookup returns CDR1 MGHRA and CDR2 YSYEKL. V shed 0 bases and J 10 bases; nucleotides not matched to a gene: 8. The CDR3 loop spans 15 amino acids. The CDR3 protein is CASSQEDGGAEEQFF. The CDR3 DNA reads TGCGCCAGCAGCCAAGAGGACGGGGGGGCAGAAGAGCAGTTCTTC.